The clone carrying this TCR beta chain occurred many times. As yet, its antigen is unknown. The sample is drawn from a study of T cells in Graves' hyperthyroidism and ophthalmopathy. Points from the study as a whole: Ophthalmopathy was identified by the model a median roughly 6.5 months ahead of onset.

Patients showing uncontrolled infection, other autoimmune disease, pregnancy or lactation were ineligible. RNA transcripts served as the template for amplifying TCR beta CDR3 regions. During a first-round RT-PCR of the TCR CDR3, the HTBI primer set was used. TCRdb re-called the multiplex PCR reads through MiXCR, storing one row per CDR3 protein. Of about 400,000 distinct CDR3 sequences in the sample, about 15% are singletons; the top ten hold roughly 13%. Material: blood. This TCR was recovered from a man in his late teens or twenties with Graves' ophthalmopathy.

In DNA, the CDR3 is TGCAGCGGCTCTACGTCAGGACTTAGTAGGTACAATGAGCAGTTCTTC. This sequence encodes CSGSTSGLSRYNEQFF. The J gene is TRBJ2-1, the V gene TRBV29-1; weak D call: TRBD2 (5 bases). Trimming stripped 7 bases from V and 4 bases from J, with 23 bases between. There are 16 residues in the CDR3. The germline V gene encodes CDR1 SQVTM and CDR2 ANQGSEA.